This record covers a single T cell receptor (beta chain). As handled by the study authors: From reference gene primer amplification, estimates of nucleated cell counts were derived. Profiling relied on immunoSEQ multiplex PCR, and the TCRdb table lists in-frame clones only, not all of them. V and J calls and clone size are as listed in that table; D and trimming were resolved from the DNA. The sample lists about 35,000 clones, around 85% occurring once. Trimming left V 7 bases short and J 2 bases short, with 6 bases between. The length of the CDR3 is 13 residues. Germline V gene lookup returns CDR1 ENHRY and CDR2 SYGVKD. This record belongs to a study of blood T cell repertoires in COVID-19. Across the whole study: Specimens from acute and convalescent COVID-19 originated in the United States, Italy and Spain. From T cells, B-cell-depleted T cells, or PBMCs came the material, which was cDNA or gDNA.

The receptor comes from a man aged 55 to 69 with active or convalescent COVID-19. This chain links TRBV10-3 with TRBJ1-6; D is unresolved. The sequencing input was peripheral blood. Here the CDR3 reads CAITGAYNSPLHF. DNA of the CDR3: TGTGCCATCACCGGGGCCTATAATTCACCCCTCCACTTT.